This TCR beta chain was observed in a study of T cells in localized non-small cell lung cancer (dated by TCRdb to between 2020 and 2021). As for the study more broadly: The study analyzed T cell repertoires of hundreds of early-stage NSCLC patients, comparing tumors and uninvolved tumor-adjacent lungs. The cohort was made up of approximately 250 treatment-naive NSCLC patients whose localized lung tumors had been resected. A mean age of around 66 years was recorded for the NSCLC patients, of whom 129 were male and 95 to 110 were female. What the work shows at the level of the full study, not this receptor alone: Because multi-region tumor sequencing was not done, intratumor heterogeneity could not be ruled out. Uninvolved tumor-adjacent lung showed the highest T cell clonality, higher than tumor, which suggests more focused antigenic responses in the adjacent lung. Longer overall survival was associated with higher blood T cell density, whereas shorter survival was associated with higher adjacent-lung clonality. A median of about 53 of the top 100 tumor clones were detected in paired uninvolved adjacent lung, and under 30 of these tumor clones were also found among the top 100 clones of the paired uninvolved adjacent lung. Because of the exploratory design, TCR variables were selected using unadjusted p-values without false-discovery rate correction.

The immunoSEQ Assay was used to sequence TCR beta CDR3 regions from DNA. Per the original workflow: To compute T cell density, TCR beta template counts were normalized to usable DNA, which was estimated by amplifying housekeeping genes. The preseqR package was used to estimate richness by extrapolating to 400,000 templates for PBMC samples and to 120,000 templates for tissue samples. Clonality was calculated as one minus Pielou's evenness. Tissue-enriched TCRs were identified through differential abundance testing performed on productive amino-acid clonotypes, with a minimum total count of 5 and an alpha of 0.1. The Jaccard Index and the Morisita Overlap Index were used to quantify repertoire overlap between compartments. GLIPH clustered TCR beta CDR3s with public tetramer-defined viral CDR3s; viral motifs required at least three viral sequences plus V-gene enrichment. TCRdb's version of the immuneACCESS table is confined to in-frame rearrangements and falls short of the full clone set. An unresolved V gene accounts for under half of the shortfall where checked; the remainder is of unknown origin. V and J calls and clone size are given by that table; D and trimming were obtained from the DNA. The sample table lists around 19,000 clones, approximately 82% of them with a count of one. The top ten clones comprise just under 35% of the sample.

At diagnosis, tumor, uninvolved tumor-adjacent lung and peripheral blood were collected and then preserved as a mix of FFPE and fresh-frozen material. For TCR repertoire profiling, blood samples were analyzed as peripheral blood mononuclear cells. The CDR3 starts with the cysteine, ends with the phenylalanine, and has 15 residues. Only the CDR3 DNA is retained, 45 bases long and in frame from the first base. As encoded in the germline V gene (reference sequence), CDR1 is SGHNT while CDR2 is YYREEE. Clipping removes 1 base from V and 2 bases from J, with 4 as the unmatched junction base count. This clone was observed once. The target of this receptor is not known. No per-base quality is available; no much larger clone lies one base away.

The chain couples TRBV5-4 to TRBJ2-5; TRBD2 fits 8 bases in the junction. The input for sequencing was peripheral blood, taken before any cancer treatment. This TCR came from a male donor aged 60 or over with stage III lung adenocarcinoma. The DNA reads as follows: TGTGCCAGCAGCTTGCGGGGGGGCGGGCAAGAGACCCAGTACTTC. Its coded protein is CASSLRGGGQETQYF.